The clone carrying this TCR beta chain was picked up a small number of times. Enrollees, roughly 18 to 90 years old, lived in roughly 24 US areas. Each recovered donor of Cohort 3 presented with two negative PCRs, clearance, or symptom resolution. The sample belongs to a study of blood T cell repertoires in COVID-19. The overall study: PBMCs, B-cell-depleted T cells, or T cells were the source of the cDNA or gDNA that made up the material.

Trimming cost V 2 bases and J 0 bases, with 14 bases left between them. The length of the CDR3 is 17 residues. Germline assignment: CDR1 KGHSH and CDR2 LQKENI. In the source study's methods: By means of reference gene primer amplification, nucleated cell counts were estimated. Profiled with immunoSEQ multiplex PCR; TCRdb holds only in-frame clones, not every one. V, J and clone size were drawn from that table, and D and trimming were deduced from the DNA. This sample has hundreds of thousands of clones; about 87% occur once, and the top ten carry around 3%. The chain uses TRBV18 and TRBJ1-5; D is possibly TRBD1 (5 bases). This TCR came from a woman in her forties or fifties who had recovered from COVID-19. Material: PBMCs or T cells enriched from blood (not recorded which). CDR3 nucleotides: TGTGCCAGCTCACCATCGCTGGCAGGGAATAGCAATCAGCCCCAGCATTTT. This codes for CASSPSLAGNSNQPQHF.